One T cell receptor (beta chain) is described in this entry. Its antigen is unidentified. Just one base apart from a much larger clone, this may be a read error. These data originate in a study of early T cells in non-severe SARS-CoV-2 infection. For the study at large: The authors sequenced bulk RNA from unsorted whole blood, leaving chains unpaired. General study points: Anti-spike CD8 responses were favored by VDJdb matching, which missed private and CD4 specificities.

The CDR3 consists of 13 residues. Germline CDR1 reads SGDLS; CDR2 reads YYNGEE. As part of library construction, unique molecular identifiers were attached to individual cDNA molecules. TCRdb ran MiXCR on the 5' RACE reads and lists one entry per CDR3 protein. Among 70,000 to 95,000 distinct CDR3 sequences listed, 11% were seen once. Material for sequencing was whole blood. This sequence originates from an adult who was a healthcare worker with PCR-confirmed SARS-CoV-2 infection or an uninfected control (not recorded which). This chain links TRBV9 with TRBJ2-7, with D perhaps TRBD1 (5 bases). The DNA for the CDR3 is TGTCCCAGCAGCGTAGTCAGGGTAGACGAGCAGTACTTC. Protein: CPSSVVRVDEQYF.